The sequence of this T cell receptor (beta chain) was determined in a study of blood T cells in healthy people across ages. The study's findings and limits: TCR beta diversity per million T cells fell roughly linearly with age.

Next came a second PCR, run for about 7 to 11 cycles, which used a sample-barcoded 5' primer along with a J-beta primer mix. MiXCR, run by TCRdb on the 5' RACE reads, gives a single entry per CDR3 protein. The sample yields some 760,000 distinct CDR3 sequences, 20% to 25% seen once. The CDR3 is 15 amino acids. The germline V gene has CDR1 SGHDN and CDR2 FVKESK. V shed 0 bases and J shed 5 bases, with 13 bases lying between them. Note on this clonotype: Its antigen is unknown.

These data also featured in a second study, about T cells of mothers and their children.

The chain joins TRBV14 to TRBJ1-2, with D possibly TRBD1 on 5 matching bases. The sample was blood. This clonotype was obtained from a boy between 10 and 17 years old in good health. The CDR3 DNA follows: TGTGCCAGCAGCCAAGATCGGGGGATCGAATATGGCTACACCTTC. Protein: CASSQDRGIEYGYTF.